The present T cell receptor (beta chain) was sequenced within a study of blood T cell repertoires in COVID-19. Assay: immunoSEQ multiplex PCR; the TCRdb copy retains only in-frame clones and omits some. The repertoire has 470,000 or so clones, approximately 85% of them found once; the top ten carry approximately 2.9%. This receptor was identified in a human donor in a cohort sampled during active COVID-19. Sequenced: peripheral blood.

This chain's CDR3 is CAWTQNRGANEKLFF. The DNA of the CDR3 is TGTGCCTGGACCCAGAACAGGGGTGCTAATGAAAAACTGTTTTTT. The chain joins TRBV30 to TRBJ1-4; 7 positions agree with TRBD1. This CDR3 comprises 15 residues. V was pared by 4 bases and J by 3 bases, with 8 bases of the junction left unmatched. Per germline, CDR1 GTSNPN and CDR2 SVGIG (reference sequence).